The 32 T cell receptor beta chains in this list originate from one sample, sequenced in a study of early T cells in non-severe SARS-CoV-2 infection. A single record per CDR3 protein comes from TCRdb applying MiXCR to the 5' RACE reads. The profile shows more than 55,000 distinct CDR3 sequences, 3.5% to 6% of them singletons. This specimen was whole blood, taken at baseline. All receptors derive from an adult who was a healthcare worker with PCR-confirmed SARS-CoV-2 infection or an uninfected control (not recorded which). The donor label of this sample is uncertain.

There are many counts of this clonotype. The CDR3 reads CASRAHPTANLYSNQPQHF. The CDR3 region has the DNA TGTGCCAGCAGGGCCCATCCTACAGCTAACCTATATAGCAATCAGCCCCAGCATTTT. This rearrangement joins TRBV25-1 to TRBJ1-5; D is undetermined. The CDR3 is 19 residues long. CDR1 MGHDK and CDR2 SYGVNS come from the germline V gene. The ends were cut back, 6 bases at V and 0 bases at J, with 24 bases in the middle.

The chain links TRBV27 to TRBJ2-7; 9 bases line up with TRBD1. The CDR3 totals 15 residues. V gave up 2 bases and J gave up 6 bases; unmatched junction bases: 8. Germline values: CDR1 MNHEY, CDR2 SMNVEV (reference sequence). DNA of the CDR3: TGTGCCAGCAGTTTAACCGGGACAGGGTCGATCGAGCAGTACTTC. Translating it yields CASSLTGTGSIEQYF.

About this clonotype itself: The junction differs from germline at one of its ends, possibly a read error. The chain carries TRBV7-2 and TRBJ2-1; D gene uncertain. Germline CDR1 SGHTA, CDR2 FQGNSA. The CDR3 sequence is 15 residues long. The CDR3 DNA sequence: TGCGCCAGCAGCTTAGAGGTAGGAGCCTACAATGAGCAGTTCTTC. It translates to CASSLEVGAYNEQFF.

This clonotype was picked up many times. The rearrangement uses TRBV4-3 and TRBJ2-1, with 7 bases fitting TRBD2. The CDR3 extends over 16 amino acids. The V gene end was trimmed by 0 bases and the J gene end by 2 bases; junction bases not matched to a gene: 4. CDR1 LGHNA and CDR2 YSLEER come from the germline V gene. CDR3 sequence (DNA): TGCGCCAGCAGCCAAGACGGCGGGGGTACCTACAATGAGCAGTTCTTC. Translation gives CASSQDGGGTYNEQFF.

The table lists this clonotype with many counts. This chain joins TRBV7-8 and TRBJ1-5, with TRBD1 matching over 7 bases. The CDR3 is made up of 15 amino acids. J was trimmed by 9 bases and V by 1 base; bases with no gene match: 9. Looked up from germline, CDR1 is SGHVS and CDR2 is FQNEAQ. The CDR3 nucleotides read TGTGCCAGCAGCTTAGGTCGACAGGGCCAGGGGCCCCAGCATTTT. Amino acid sequence: CASSLGRQGQGPQHF.

This clonotype was counted ten times or more. This chain joins TRBV4-3 and TRBJ2-1; 7 positions agree with TRBD2. The CDR3 spans 15 residues. Germline lookup yields CDR1 LGHNA and CDR2 YSLEER. After removal of 2 bases from V and 7 bases from J, the junction contained 8 bases not matched to a gene. The CDR3: CASSQPGHGGNEQFF. The CDR3 bases are TGCGCCAGCAGCCAACCTGGGCACGGGGGGAATGAGCAGTTCTTC.

This clonotype came up many times. This chain joins TRBV10-1 and TRBJ1-1; D ambiguous. Between the trimmed V and J ends, which lost 0 bases and 0 bases, there was a span of 8 bases. This CDR3 comprises 15 residues. Per the germline V gene, CDR1 is WNHNN and CDR2 is SYGVQD (reference sequence). CDR3 nucleotides: TGCGCCAGCAGTGAGTCGAACGGAATGAACACTGAAGCTTTCTTT. As protein: CASSESNGMNTEAFF.

In its sample, this clonotype was seen many times. The chain combines TRBV27 with TRBJ2-7; TRBD1 matches at 10 bases. The CDR3 length is 15 residues. From germline, CDR1 is MNHEY and CDR2 SMNVEV (reference sequence). Losses at the gene ends were 2 bases for V and 5 bases for J; bases not matched to a gene: 6. As DNA, the CDR3 is TGTGCCAGCAGTTTACGGACAGGGGGAAAAGACGAGCAGTACTTC. Translated, it gives CASSLRTGGKDEQYF.

There are many counts of this clonotype. The chain couples TRBV30 to TRBJ1-1, with 7 bases identical to TRBD1. The V and J ends lost 4 bases and 5 bases, in that order; junction bases with no gene match: 19. The germline CDR1 and CDR2 sequences are GTSNPN and SVGIG (reference sequence). This CDR3 is 17 amino acids long. DNA of the CDR3: TGTGCCTGGACAGGAACCCTAACAGGGGCGATTTGGACTGAAGCTTTCTTT. This codes for CAWTGTLTGAIWTEAFF.

This clonotype occurred many times. One end of the junction varies from germline; a read error may be responsible. V and J are TRBV20-1 and TRBJ2-5; weak D call: TRBD2 (6 bases). The CDR3 totals 11 residues. In germline, CDR1 is DFQATT, CDR2 SNEGSKA (reference sequence). In nucleotides, the CDR3 is TGTGCTGGCTGGAAGGGAGGGACCCAGTACTTC. This encodes CAGWKGGTQYF.

There are a few counts of this clonotype. J is TRBJ2-3 and V is TRBV25-1; 7 bases agree with TRBD2. The CDR3 extends over 13 amino acids. CDR1 is MGHDK, CDR2 SYGVNS, per germline. V lost 3 bases to trimming and J lost 6 bases; unmatched junction nucleotides: 3. Here the CDR3 reads CASSDGGRDTQYF. Here the CDR3 DNA reads TGTGCCAGCAGTGACGGGGGGAGGGATACGCAGTATTTT.

This clonotype was seen more than once but under ten times. The chain is built from TRBV9 and TRBJ1-6, with a tentative D call TRBD1 (5 bases). The CDR3 extends over 14 amino acids. Trimming left V 4 bases short and J 8 bases short, with 13 bases between. Germline V gene lookup returns CDR1 SGDLS and CDR2 YYNGEE. DNA for the CDR3: TGTGCCAGCAGCTCCCGGCGGGGGGATTCACCCCTCCACTTT. It codes for CASSSRRGDSPLHF.

This clonotype came up many times. The gene calls are TRBV7-8 and TRBJ2-6; D may be TRBD1 (5 bases). The CDR3 is made up of 16 amino acids. V shed 5 bases and J shed 1 base, with 12 bases lying between them. CDR1 is SGHVS and CDR2 is FQNEAQ in the germline V gene. The CDR3 nucleotides read TGTGCCAGCAGCCCCGGCGACAGATCTGGGGCCAACGTCCTGACTTTC. Translated, it gives CASSPGDRSGANVLTF.

This clonotype showed up many times. This chain connects TRBV4-3 to TRBJ2-7, with 12 positions matching TRBD2. The CDR3 totals 15 residues. Per the germline V gene, CDR1 is LGHNA and CDR2 is YSLEER. The ends lost 4 bases at V and 3 bases at J; junction bases unmatched: 4. The CDR3 sequence is CASSRLTSGGYEQYF. CDR3 nucleotides: TGCGCCAGCAGCCGGTTGACTAGCGGGGGCTACGAGCAGTACTTC.

In its sample, this clonotype was seen many times. Written as DNA, the CDR3 is TGTGCCAGCAGCCTCCCAGGGGGCTCAGGATATGGCTACACCTTC. This sequence encodes CASSLPGGSGYGYTF. This chain uses TRBV5-5 with TRBJ1-2, with 8 bases matching TRBD1. This CDR3 is 15 amino acids long. Germline lookup yields CDR1 SGHKS and CDR2 YYEKEE (reference sequence). J lost 5 bases, V lost 4 bases, and 10 bases had no gene match.

This clonotype came up a few times. The rearrangement joins TRBV3-1 to TRBJ1-1; tentative D call: TRBD1 (5 bases). Germline V CDR1 and CDR2: LGHDT, YNNKEL (reference sequence). Trimming pared 1 base from V and 3 bases from J, leaving 9 bases between. This CDR3 comprises 14 residues. The CDR3, as DNA: TGTGCCAGCAGCCAAGGCACAGGACACACTGAAGCTTTCTTT. Residues: CASSQGTGHTEAFF.

This clonotype was seen many times. The genes are TRBV4-2 and TRBJ2-1; TRBD2 is a possible D gene (5 bases). V was pared by 0 bases and J by 5 bases, with 11 bases between. The CDR3 runs to 15 residues. Germline CDR1 and CDR2: LGHNA and YNFKEQ. The CDR3 coding sequence is TGTGCCAGCAGCCAAGATCCCGGACTCGACAATGAGCAGTTCTTC. This encodes CASSQDPGLDNEQFF.

This clonotype was seen many times. The V and J genes are TRBV12-3 or TRBV12-4 and TRBJ1-2; TRBD1 matches at 8 bases. The V and J ends lost 6 bases and 8 bases, in that order; junction bases with no gene match: 8. CDR3 length: 13 amino acids. CDR3 DNA sequence: TGTGCCAGCAGGGAAGACAGGGGTCGAGGCTACACCTTC. Translating gives CASREDRGRGYTF.

This clonotype was counted only a few times. The chain combines TRBV11-3 with TRBJ1-6, with unresolved D. The CDR3 length is 13 residues. Germline V gene sequence: CDR1 SGHNT, CDR2 YENEEA. Trimming took off 1 base at V and 8 bases at J, with 6 bases between the two ends. The CDR3 loop is CASSLARDSPLHF. The CDR3 region has the DNA TGTGCCAGCAGCTTAGCCCGGGATTCACCCCTCCACTTT.

This clonotype was picked up a small number of times. The chain couples TRBV6-1 to TRBJ2-3; 12 nucleotides match TRBD1. The CDR3 contains 16 residues. The J segment lost 1 base and the V segment lost 6 bases, leaving 5 bases of the junction unmatched. Germline CDR1 is MNHNS and CDR2 is SASEGT. The CDR3 coding sequence is TGTGCCAGCAGGGCCGGGACAGGGGGCGGCACAGATACGCAGTATTTT. Protein: CASRAGTGGGTDTQYF.

Points on this clonotype: Just one base apart from a much larger clone, this may be a read error. The gene calls are TRBV3-1 and TRBJ1-3; TRBD1 agrees at 7 bases. Germline V lookup: CDR1 LGHDT, CDR2 YNNKEL (reference sequence). The CDR3 sequence is 13 residues long. The CDR3 loop is CANSPGQRNTIYF. CDR3 DNA sequence: TGTGCCAACAGCCCGGGACAGCGAAACACCATATATTTT.

At least ten counts were recorded for this clonotype. This chain links TRBV5-5 with TRBJ1-2; D possibly corresponds to TRBD1 (6 bases). CDR3 size: 15 residues. V was cut by 4 bases and J by 4 bases, with 17 bases left in between. CDR1 and CDR2 (germline): SGHKS, YYEKEE (reference sequence). The CDR3, as DNA: TGTGCCAGCAGCCCTTACAGGGAAAGAAGCTATGGCTACACCTTC. Translation: CASSPYRERSYGYTF.

This clonotype was recorded many times. This chain links TRBV28 with TRBJ2-3; 7 bases line up with TRBD1. The germline CDR1 and CDR2 sequences are MDHEN and SYDVKM. The CDR3 length is 15 residues. V shed 6 bases and J 1 base; nucleotides not matched to a gene: 7. The CDR3 loop reads CASSLPDRRTDTQYF. In nucleotides, the CDR3 is TGTGCCAGCAGCCTACCGGACAGGCGCACAGATACGCAGTATTTT.

This clonotype was recorded many times. The V and J genes are TRBV20-1 and TRBJ2-3; D unresolved. Looked up from germline, CDR1 is DFQATT and CDR2 is SNEGSKA (reference sequence). There are 13 residues in the CDR3. Trimming removed 6 bases at V and 4 bases at J, with 14 bases between. The CDR3 loop reads CSANLVVSDTQYF. CDR3 nucleotides: TGCAGTGCCAACTTGGTGGTTTCAGATACGCAGTATTTT.

This clonotype showed up many times. J is TRBJ2-7 and V is TRBV6-5, with D uncertain. The V and J ends lost 2 bases and 8 bases respectively, with 7 bases between them. The CDR3 extends over 11 amino acids. Germline loops: CDR1 MNHEY, CDR2 SVGAGI. The DNA of the CDR3 is TGTGCCAGCAGTTACCTGGGCAAGCAGTACTTC. Protein sequence: CASSYLGKQYF.

This clonotype has at least ten counts. The chain couples TRBV27 to TRBJ2-1, with TRBD1 identical over 7 bases. The CDR3 contains 14 residues. Germline V gene data show CDR1 as MNHEY and CDR2 as SMNVEV (reference sequence). V dropped 4 bases and J dropped 5; count of bases not matched to a gene: 5. The CDR3 here is CASSSLQGDNEQFF. Written as DNA, the CDR3 is TGTGCCAGCAGTTCCCTCCAGGGGGACAATGAGCAGTTCTTC.

This clonotype has a count of ten or more. The rearrangement links TRBV20-1 to TRBJ1-1; D is uncertain. Trimming removed 6 bases at V and 3 bases at J, with 20 bases between. CDR3 size: 15 residues. CDR1 DFQATT and CDR2 SNEGSKA come from the germline V gene (reference sequence). Written as DNA, the CDR3 is TGCAGTGCCAAGACTTTATCGGGATACGACACTGAAGCTTTCTTT. Encoded protein: CSAKTLSGYDTEAFF.

This clonotype showed up many times. The CDR3 is CASSLGQNQETQYF. CDR3 nucleotides: TGTGCCAGCAGCTTGGGACAGAACCAAGAGACCCAGTACTTC. V is TRBV7-9 and J is TRBJ2-5, with 7 bases matching TRBD1. The J segment lost 0 bases and the V segment lost 3 bases, leaving 1 base of the junction unmatched. CDR1 is SEHNR and CDR2 is FQNEAQ in the germline V gene (reference sequence). The CDR3 loop spans 14 amino acids.

This clonotype was recorded at least ten times. The gene calls are TRBV7-9 and TRBJ1-2; 8 nucleotides line up with TRBD1. Germline assignment: CDR1 SEHNR and CDR2 FQNEAQ (reference sequence). Trimming took 3 bases from V and 7 from J; bases not matched to a gene: 7. The CDR3 is 14 amino acids. The CDR3 loop reads CASSLATGGSGYTF. CDR3 DNA sequence: TGTGCCAGCAGCTTGGCAACAGGGGGGAGTGGCTACACCTTC.

The J gene is TRBJ1-2, the V gene TRBV9; a weak D match, TRBD1 (6 bases). Germline-derived CDR1 and CDR2 are SGDLS and YYNGEE. V lost 0 bases, J lost 6 bases, and 12 bases lay in between. The CDR3 is 14 residues long. Here the CDR3 DNA reads TGTGCCAGCAGCGTAGTCGTTGGGGACAATGGCTACACCTTC. Its translation is CASSVVVGDNGYTF.

This clonotype appeared many times. The V gene is TRBV4-2, the J gene TRBJ1-2; D gene uncertain. The CDR3 runs to 15 residues. V lost 0 bases to trimming and J lost 0 bases, with 8 bases between them. Germline V gene lookup returns CDR1 LGHNA and CDR2 YNFKEQ. The CDR3 loop reads CASSQDPLANYGYTF. The CDR3 nucleotides read TGTGCCAGCAGCCAAGATCCCTTAGCTAACTATGGCTACACCTTC.

This clonotype was seen repeatedly, ten times or more. The chain links TRBV12-3 or TRBV12-4 to TRBJ1-1, with a tentative D call TRBD1 (6 bases). Trimming took off 5 bases at V and 0 bases at J, with 13 bases between the two ends. The CDR3 consists of 15 residues. The CDR3 reads CASSPVGQLNTEAFF. The CDR3 coding sequence is TGTGCCAGCAGTCCGGTAGGACAGCTGAACACTGAAGCTTTCTTT.